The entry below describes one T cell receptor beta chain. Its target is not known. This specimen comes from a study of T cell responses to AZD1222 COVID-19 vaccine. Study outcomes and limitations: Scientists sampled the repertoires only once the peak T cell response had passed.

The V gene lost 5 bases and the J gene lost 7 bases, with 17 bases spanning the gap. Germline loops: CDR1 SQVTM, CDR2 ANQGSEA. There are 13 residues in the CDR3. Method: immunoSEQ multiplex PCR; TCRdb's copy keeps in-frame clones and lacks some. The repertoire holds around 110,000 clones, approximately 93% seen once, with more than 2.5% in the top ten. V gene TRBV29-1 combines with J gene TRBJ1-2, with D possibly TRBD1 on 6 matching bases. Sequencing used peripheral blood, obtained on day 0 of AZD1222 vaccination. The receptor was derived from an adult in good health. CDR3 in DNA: TGCAGCGTTAAAAAGACAGGCGCGTTTGGCTACACCTTC. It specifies CSVKKTGAFGYTF.